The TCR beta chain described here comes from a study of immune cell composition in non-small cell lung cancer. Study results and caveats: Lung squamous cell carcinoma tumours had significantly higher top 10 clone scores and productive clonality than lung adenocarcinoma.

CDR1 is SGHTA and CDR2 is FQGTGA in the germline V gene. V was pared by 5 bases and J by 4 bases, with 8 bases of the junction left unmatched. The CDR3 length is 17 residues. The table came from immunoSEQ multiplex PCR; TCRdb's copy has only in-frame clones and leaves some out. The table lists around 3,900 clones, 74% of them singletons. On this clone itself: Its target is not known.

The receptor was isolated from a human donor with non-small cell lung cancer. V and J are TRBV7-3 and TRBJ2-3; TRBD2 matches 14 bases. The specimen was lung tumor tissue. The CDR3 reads CASSQGLAGVSADTQYF. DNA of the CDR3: TGTGCCAGCAGCCAGGGACTAGCGGGAGTATCGGCAGATACGCAGTATTTT. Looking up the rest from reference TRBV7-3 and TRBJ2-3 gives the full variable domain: GAGVSQTPSNKVTEKGKYVELRCDPISGHTALYWYRQSLGQGPEFLIYFQGTGAADDSGLPNDRFFAVRPEGSVSTLKIQRTERGDSAVYLCASSQGLAGVSADTQYFGPGTRLTVL.